Included here is one T cell receptor (beta chain) sequence, with context. This specimen belongs to a study of control samples from healthy donors and cancer patients. TCRdb's table, derived via immunoSEQ multiplex PCR, lists solely in-frame clones and lacks some. The data show fewer than 500,000 clones, with around nine tenths seen just once and 5% to 8% held by the top ten. The CDR3 is made up of 13 amino acids. V gave up 3 bases and J gave up 3 bases; unmatched junction bases: 1. Germline V gene data show CDR1 as KGHSH and CDR2 as LQKENI. The sequencing sample was made of PBMCs. The origin of this receptor is a man between 40 and 49 years old with head and neck cancer. The rearrangement joins TRBV18 to TRBJ1-1; 7 bases are shared with TRBD1. The CDR3 reads CASSPTGDTEAFF. CDR3 nucleotides: TGTGCCAGCTCACCTACAGGGGACACTGAAGCTTTCTTT. The variable domain in full, with the rest retrieved from reference TRBV18 and TRBJ1-1, is NAGVMQNPRHLVRRRGQEARLRCSPMKGHSHVYWYRQLPEEGLKFMVYLQKENIIDESGMPKERFSAEFPKEGPSILRIQQVVRGDSAAYFCASSPTGDTEAFFGQGTRLTVV.